This TCR beta chain was observed in a study of OX40 agonist ivuxolimab in advanced cancers. Trimming took 4 bases from V and 4 from J, leaving 13 bases between them. There are 14 residues in the CDR3. Per germline, CDR1 MNHNY and CDR2 SVGAGI (reference sequence). Measured with immunoSEQ multiplex PCR; TCRdb has only the in-frame clones, and not every one. The repertoire consists of 60,000 to 65,000 clones, with about nine tenths occurring once and the leading ten covering roughly 25%. The chain combines TRBV6-6 with TRBJ2-5, with D unresolved. The input for sequencing was CD4+ or CD8+ T cells sorted from blood, taken in a trial of the OX40 agonist ivuxolimab. The origin of this receptor is an adult with an advanced solid tumor such as melanoma, head and neck, liver or kidney cancer. CDR3 loop: CASSFRVKPETQYF. The CDR3 DNA reads as TGTGCCAGCAGTTTCCGGGTGAAACCAGAGACCCAGTACTTC.